This entry lists 20 T cell receptor beta chains sequenced from one sample in a study of T cell responses to AZD1222 COVID-19 vaccine. Generated by immunoSEQ multiplex PCR, the TCRdb table keeps only in-frame clones and is missing some. Of more than 150,000 clones in the sample, approximately 90% were seen once. Sequences were derived from peripheral blood, sampled on day 0 of AZD1222 vaccination. These receptors came from an adult in good health.

The V gene is TRBV11-2, the J gene TRBJ2-7; TRBD2 might be the D (6 bases). The CDR3 covers 16 residues. V was shortened by 2 bases and J by 6 bases, with 20 bases between the two germline ends. Germline V gives CDR1 SGHAT, CDR2 FQNNGV. As DNA, the CDR3 is TGTGCCAGCAGCTTACTGGGGGGAGAGGTGATAAGCGAGCAGTACTTC. This gives the protein CASSLLGGEVISEQYF.

The sample holds one count of this clone. This chain joins TRBV18 and TRBJ1-6; possible D gene TRBD1, 6 bases. The CDR3 length is 15 residues. V shed 4 bases and J shed 11 bases, with 18 bases lying between them. Germline V gives CDR1 KGHSH, CDR2 LQKENI. CDR3 region: CASSLPVQGPTPLHF. In DNA form, the CDR3 reads TGTGCCAGCTCACTACCGGTACAGGGCCCTACACCCCTCCACTTT.

This clone was recorded once. The chain carries TRBV3-1 (or the pseudogene TRBV3-2) and TRBJ1-2; maybe TRBD1 (5 bases). The CDR3 contains 13 residues. CDR1 is LGHDT and CDR2 is YNNKEL in the germline V gene (reference sequence). V was cut by 2 bases and J by 6 bases, with 10 bases left in between. The CDR3 nucleotides are TGTGCCAGCAGCCAACGGGGGGGTGATGGCTACACCTTC. This translates into CASSQRGGDGYTF.

The gene calls are TRBV3-1 (or the pseudogene TRBV3-2) and TRBJ2-2, with D possibly being TRBD1 (5 bases). The V gene's germline CDR1 is LGHDT and CDR2 YNNKEL (reference sequence). Trimming pared 3 bases from V and 5 bases from J, leaving 13 bases between. The CDR3 covers 15 residues. CDR3 DNA sequence: TGTGCCAGCAGCCACAGGGTGGGGAAGACCGGGGAGCTGTTTTTT. Translated: CASSHRVGKTGELFF.

This chain connects TRBV6-5 to TRBJ2-7; no clear D. Germline V gene lookup returns CDR1 MNHEY and CDR2 SVGAGI. CDR3 length equals 13 residues. Trimming shortened V by 8 bases and J by 6 bases, and 17 bases separated the two germline ends. The CDR3 DNA reads TGTGCCAGCGGCTTTGGCCTCACGACCGAGCAGTACTTC. It codes for CASGFGLTTEQYF.

The V call is TRBV3-1 (or the pseudogene TRBV3-2), the J call TRBJ2-7; 8 bases match TRBD2. This CDR3 comprises 15 residues. The junction had 8 bases not matched to a gene; V was cut back by 4 bases and J by 3 bases. Germline CDR1 reads LGHDT; CDR2 reads YNNKEL (reference sequence). The CDR3 spells CASSPPGLGLYEQYF. The DNA for the CDR3 is TGTGCCAGCAGCCCGCCGGGACTAGGCCTCTACGAGCAGTACTTC.

This chain links TRBV19 with TRBJ1-2; weak D call: TRBD1 (5 bases). The germline V and J ends were trimmed by 5 bases and 3 bases, with 7 bases remaining between them. There are 12 residues in the CDR3. Looked up from germline, CDR1 is LNHDA and CDR2 is SQIVND (reference sequence). The CDR3 DNA reads TGTGCCAGTAGTGGGGGGGACTATGGCTACACCTTC. Residues: CASSGGDYGYTF.

The J gene is TRBJ1-2, the V gene TRBV4-1, with a possible D match to TRBD1 (5 bases). Trimming pared 4 bases from V and 0 bases from J, leaving 15 bases between. Germline CDR1 and CDR2: MGHRA and YSYEKL. The CDR3 runs to 16 residues. The CDR3 DNA follows: TGCGCCAGCAGCCCAAGGATCGGAGGGGCTAACTATGGCTACACCTTC. Translation gives CASSPRIGGANYGYTF.

The genes are TRBV7-8 and TRBJ1-5; D may be TRBD1 (6 bases). Germline CDR1 and CDR2: SGHVS and FQNEAQ. The CDR3 consists of 15 residues. V lost 2 bases and J 2 bases, leaving 10 bases between the germline ends. CDR3 bases: TGTGCCAGCAGCTTACTCAGGACAGGCAATCAGCCCCAGCATTTT. Translating it yields CASSLLRTGNQPQHF.

The chain couples TRBV5-1 to TRBJ2-5; 8 nucleotides align to TRBD2. The CDR3 is 15 amino acids. The V and J ends lost 2 bases and 5 bases, in that order; junction bases with no gene match: 8. The germline V gene has CDR1 SGHRS and CDR2 YFSETQ. The chain's CDR3 is CASSLAGTSGETQYF. As DNA, the CDR3 is TGCGCCAGCAGCTTAGCCGGGACTAGTGGGGAGACCCAGTACTTC.

This chain uses TRBV13 with TRBJ1-6; no clear D gene. CDR1 is PRHDT, CDR2 FYEKMQ, per germline (reference sequence). The CDR3 contains 15 residues. V lost 0 bases to trimming and J lost 13 bases, with 16 bases between them. This chain's CDR3 is CASSLGGPRNDPLHF. For the CDR3, the DNA is TGTGCCAGCAGCTTAGGAGGGCCGAGAAACGACCCCCTCCACTTT.

The chain has TRBV11-2 and TRBJ2-1, with D perhaps matching TRBD1 (5 bases). V was clipped by 0 bases and J by 5 bases, with 20 bases between them. Germline V gives CDR1 SGHAT, CDR2 FQNNGV. The CDR3 is 18 amino acids. This CDR3 reads CASSLERWRTQLDNEQFF. CDR3 coding DNA: TGTGCCAGCAGCTTAGAGAGGTGGCGGACACAATTAGACAATGAGCAGTTCTTC.

The chain carries TRBV29-1 and TRBJ2-7; D tentatively reads TRBD1 or TRBD2 (5 bases each). V lost 4 bases and J lost 5, with 12 bases in between. The CDR3 covers 12 residues. Germline CDR1 and CDR2: SQVTM and ANQGSEA. The chain's CDR3 is CSVGWDENEQYF. The CDR3 DNA follows: TGCAGCGTTGGATGGGACGAAAACGAGCAGTACTTC.

The chain has TRBV19 and TRBJ2-1; 8 bases fit TRBD1. This CDR3 spans 14 amino acids. Trimming cost V 1 base and J 7 bases; bases outside gene matches: 3. CDR1 is LNHDA and CDR2 is SQIVND in the germline V gene (reference sequence). The CDR3 sequence is CASSIGTGLNEQFF. Here the CDR3 DNA reads TGTGCCAGTAGTATAGGGACAGGGTTGAATGAGCAGTTCTTC.

The chain carries TRBV2 and TRBJ1-5; D perhaps matches TRBD1 (6 bases). The CDR3 spans 17 residues. Trimming cost V 5 bases and J 2 bases, with 19 bases left between them. Germline V gene data show CDR1 as SNHLY and CDR2 as FYNNEI. The CDR3 DNA follows: TGTGCCAGCAGTCAAAAAGGCTACAGGGTCGGCAATCAGCCCCAGCATTTT. This translates into CASSQKGYRVGNQPQHF.

The V and J genes are TRBV3-1 (or the pseudogene TRBV3-2) and TRBJ2-7, with D maybe TRBD2 (6 bases). The CDR3 is made up of 16 amino acids. With 4 bases removed from V and 5 bases from J, the gap between germline ends came to 21 bases. Germline V gives CDR1 LGHDT, CDR2 YNNKEL (reference sequence). CDR3: CASSRGTGTLSDEQYF. Written as DNA, the CDR3 is TGTGCCAGCAGCCGAGGAACCGGGACTTTAAGCGACGAGCAGTACTTC.

The chain has TRBV2 and TRBJ2-1; D is perhaps TRBD2 (6 bases). The ends were cut back, 1 base at V and 7 bases at J, with 14 bases in the middle. CDR1 and CDR2 (germline): SNHLY, FYNNEI. The CDR3 length is 15 residues. CDR3 bases: TGTGCCAGCAGTGAAGTCGGAGGGTCGGGTAATGAGCAGTTCTTC. Protein: CASSEVGGSGNEQFF.

The gene calls are TRBV6-5 and TRBJ2-7, with TRBD2 matching over 10 bases. V dropped 4 bases and J dropped 2; count of bases not matched to a gene: 5. In germline, CDR1 is MNHEY, CDR2 SVGAGI. The CDR3 length is 15 residues. DNA of the CDR3: TGTGCCAGCAGTTTCACTAGCGGGAACACCTACGAGCAGTACTTC. Amino acids: CASSFTSGNTYEQYF.

The J gene is TRBJ1-4, the V gene TRBV6-6; D remains unclear. Looked up from germline, CDR1 is MNHNY and CDR2 is SVGAGI (reference sequence). The CDR3 runs to 14 residues. V was cut by 0 bases and J by 8 bases, with 10 bases left in between. The CDR3 here is CASSYSDTREKLFF. The CDR3 nucleotides are TGTGCCAGCAGTTACTCAGACACCCGAGAAAAACTGTTTTTT.

This chain links TRBV2 with TRBJ1-1; D uncertain. The V and J ends lost 5 bases and 4 bases respectively, with 11 bases between them. CDR3 length: 13 amino acids. Germline CDR1 is SNHLY and CDR2 is FYNNEI. The chain's CDR3 is CASSQETGTEAFF. The DNA of the CDR3 is TGTGCCAGCAGTCAGGAGACGGGCACTGAAGCTTTCTTT.